This entry is about one T cell receptor beta chain. The record originates from a study of blood T cell repertoires in COVID-19. V lost 6 bases, J lost 5 bases, and 4 bases stayed unmatched. This CDR3 has 13 amino acids. Original processing notes: Amplified reference gene primers provided the basis for estimating nucleated cell counts. The table came from immunoSEQ multiplex PCR; TCRdb's copy has only in-frame clones and leaves some out. D and trimming were read from the DNA, whereas the V and J calls and clone size are those reported in that table. The table has some 210,000 clones, approximately 80% seen once.

The clonotype originates from a woman aged 45-65 years with acute COVID-19. The chain combines TRBV12-3 or TRBV12-4 with TRBJ2-1, with TRBD1 identical over 7 bases. The sample was PBMCs or T cells enriched from blood (not recorded which). The CDR3 bases are TGTGCCAGCAGCCGGGACAGAAACAATGAGCAGTTCTTC. Protein sequence: CASSRDRNNEQFF.